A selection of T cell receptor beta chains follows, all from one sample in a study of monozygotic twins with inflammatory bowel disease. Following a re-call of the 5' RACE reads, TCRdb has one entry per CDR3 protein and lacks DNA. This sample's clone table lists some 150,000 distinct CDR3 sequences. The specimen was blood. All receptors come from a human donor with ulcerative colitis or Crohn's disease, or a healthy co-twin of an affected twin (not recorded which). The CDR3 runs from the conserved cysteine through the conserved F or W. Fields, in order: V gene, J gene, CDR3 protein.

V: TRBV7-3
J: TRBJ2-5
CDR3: CASSPWGTGVETQYF

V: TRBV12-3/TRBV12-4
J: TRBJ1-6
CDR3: CASSFAGLQGPNSPLHF

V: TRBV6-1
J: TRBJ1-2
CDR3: CASSEGQGVIDGYTF

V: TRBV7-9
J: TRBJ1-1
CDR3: CASSWERSEAFF

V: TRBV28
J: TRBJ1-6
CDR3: CASTDGDRVYNSPLHF

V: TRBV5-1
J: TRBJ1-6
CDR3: CASSLAPQGSYNSPLHF

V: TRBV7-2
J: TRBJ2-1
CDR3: CASSLASGSSYNEQFF

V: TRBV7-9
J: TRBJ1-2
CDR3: CASSLFEIKDYGYTF

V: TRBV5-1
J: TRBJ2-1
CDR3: CASRPGTGFREQFF

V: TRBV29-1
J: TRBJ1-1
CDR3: CSVLKPPGDISTEAFF

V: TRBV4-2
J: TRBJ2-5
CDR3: CASSQASTGSEETQYF

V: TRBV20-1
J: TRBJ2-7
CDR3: CSAFSVTSGPLEQYF

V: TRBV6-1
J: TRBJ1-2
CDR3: CASSPDRGAYGYTF

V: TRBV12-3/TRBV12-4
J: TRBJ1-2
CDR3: CASSSTGITNGYTF

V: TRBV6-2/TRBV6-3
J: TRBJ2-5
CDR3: CASTVGGTQETQYF

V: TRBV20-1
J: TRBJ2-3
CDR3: CSVEGGHTDTQYF

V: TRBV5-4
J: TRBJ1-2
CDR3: CASSVDRVDGYTF

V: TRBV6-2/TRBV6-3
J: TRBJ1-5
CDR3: CASSFTGGQPQHF

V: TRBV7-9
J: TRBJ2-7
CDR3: CASSSQGRGQGYYEQYF

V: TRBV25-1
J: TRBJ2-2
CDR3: CASSVTGRTGELFF

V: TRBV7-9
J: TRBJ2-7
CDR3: CASSLDSDRSYEQYF

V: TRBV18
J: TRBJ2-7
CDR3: CVSSLELAGDSYEQYF

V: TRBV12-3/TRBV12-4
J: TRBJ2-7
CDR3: CASSLASHSSYEQYF

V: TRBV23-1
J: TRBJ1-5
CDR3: CASTPGGDWGPQHF

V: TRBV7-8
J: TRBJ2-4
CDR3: CASSLEYGVGNIQYF

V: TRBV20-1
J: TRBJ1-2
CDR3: CSATVRDRGISYGYTF

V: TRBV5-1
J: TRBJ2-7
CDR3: CASSSTGRSSYEQYF

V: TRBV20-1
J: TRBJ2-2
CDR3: CSARGPYGELFF

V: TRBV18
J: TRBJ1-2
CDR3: CASSPRQGGRNYGYTF

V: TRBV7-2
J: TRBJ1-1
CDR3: CASSLVGQGQETFF

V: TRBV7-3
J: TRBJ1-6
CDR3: CASSLRQSSYNSPLHF

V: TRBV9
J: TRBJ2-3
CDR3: CASSSRDRTDTQYF

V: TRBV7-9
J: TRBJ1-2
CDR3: CASSLALRRVGGYTF

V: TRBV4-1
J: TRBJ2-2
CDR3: CASSQRETVGELFF

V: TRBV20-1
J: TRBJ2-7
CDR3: CSATRQGASGEQYF

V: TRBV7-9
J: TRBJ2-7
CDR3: CASSPPSGPSYEQYF

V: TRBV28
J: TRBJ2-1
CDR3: CASNTGGFTNEQFF

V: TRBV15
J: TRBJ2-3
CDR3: CAIKELAGDVDTQYF

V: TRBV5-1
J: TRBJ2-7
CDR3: CASSYLDMRSYEQYF

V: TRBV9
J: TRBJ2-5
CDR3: CASSGEGQLQETQYF

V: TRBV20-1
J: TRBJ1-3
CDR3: CSAQGQSRNTIYF

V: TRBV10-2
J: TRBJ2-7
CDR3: CASSAQNEQYF

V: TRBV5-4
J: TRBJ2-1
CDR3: CASAPGGLANYNEQFF

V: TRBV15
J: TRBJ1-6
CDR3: CATSRDLGSPLHF

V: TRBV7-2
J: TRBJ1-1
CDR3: CASSLAGISGTEAFF

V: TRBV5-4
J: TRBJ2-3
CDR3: CASSLDRRGTQYF

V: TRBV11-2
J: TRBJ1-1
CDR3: CASSLAQGGVNTEAFF

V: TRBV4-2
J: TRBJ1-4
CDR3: CASSHAPGQGLEKLFF

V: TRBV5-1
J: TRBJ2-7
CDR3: CASSLVAGEGYEQYF

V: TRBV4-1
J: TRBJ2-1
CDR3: CASSQDGGDEQFF